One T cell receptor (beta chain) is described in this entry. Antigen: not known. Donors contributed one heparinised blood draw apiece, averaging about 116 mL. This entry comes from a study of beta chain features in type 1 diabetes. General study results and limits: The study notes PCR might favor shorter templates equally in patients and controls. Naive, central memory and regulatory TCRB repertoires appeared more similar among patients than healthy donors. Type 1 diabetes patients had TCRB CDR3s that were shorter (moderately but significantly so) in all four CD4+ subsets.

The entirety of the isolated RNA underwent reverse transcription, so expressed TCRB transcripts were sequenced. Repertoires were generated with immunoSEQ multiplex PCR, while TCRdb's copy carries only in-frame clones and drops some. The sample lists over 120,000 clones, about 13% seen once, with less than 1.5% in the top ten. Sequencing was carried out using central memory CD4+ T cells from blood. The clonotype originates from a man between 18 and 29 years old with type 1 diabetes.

This chain's CDR3 is CASSQSGLGSQPQHF. The CDR3 DNA reads TGCGCCAGCAGCCAGTCGGGACTGGGAAGTCAGCCCCAGCATTTT. The J gene is TRBJ1-5, the V gene TRBV4-1; TRBD1 might be the D (5 bases). CDR1 MGHRA and CDR2 YSYEKL come from the germline V gene. V was clipped by 3 bases and J by 6 bases, with 15 bases between them. The CDR3 sequence is 15 residues long.